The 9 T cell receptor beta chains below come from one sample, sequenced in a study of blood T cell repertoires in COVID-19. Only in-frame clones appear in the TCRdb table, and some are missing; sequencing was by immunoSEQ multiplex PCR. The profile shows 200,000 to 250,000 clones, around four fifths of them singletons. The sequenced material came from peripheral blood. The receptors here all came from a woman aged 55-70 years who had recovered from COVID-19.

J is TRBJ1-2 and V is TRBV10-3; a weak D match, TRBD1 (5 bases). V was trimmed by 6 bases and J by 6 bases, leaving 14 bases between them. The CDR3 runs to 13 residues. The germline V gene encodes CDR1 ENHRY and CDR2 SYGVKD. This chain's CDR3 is CAIRGSQGDGYTF. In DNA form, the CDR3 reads TGTGCCATCAGGGGGTCGCAGGGTGATGGCTACACCTTC.

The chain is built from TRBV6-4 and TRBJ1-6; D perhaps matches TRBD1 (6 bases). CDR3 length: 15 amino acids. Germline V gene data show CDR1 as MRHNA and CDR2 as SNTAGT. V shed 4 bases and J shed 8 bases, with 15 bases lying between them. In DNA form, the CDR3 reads TGTGCCAGCAGTGCAGGCCAGGGGCTTGATTCACCCCTCCACTTT. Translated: CASSAGQGLDSPLHF.

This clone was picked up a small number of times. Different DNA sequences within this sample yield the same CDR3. CDR3 nucleotides: TGTGCCAGCAGTTACTCGTCGCGTCAGCCCCAGCATTTT. Translated: CASSYSSRQPQHF. This chain joins TRBV6-5 and TRBJ1-5; D uncertain. With 0 bases removed from V and 6 bases from J, the gap between germline ends came to 6 bases. This CDR3 is built from 13 residues. The germline V gene encodes CDR1 MNHEY and CDR2 SVGAGI.

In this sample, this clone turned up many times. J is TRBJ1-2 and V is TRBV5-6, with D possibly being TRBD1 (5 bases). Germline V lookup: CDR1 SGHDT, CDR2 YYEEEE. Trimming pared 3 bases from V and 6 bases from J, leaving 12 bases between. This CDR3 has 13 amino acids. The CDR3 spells CASSSGRRDGYTF. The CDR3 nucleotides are TGTGCCAGCAGCTCGGGACGGAGGGATGGCTACACCTTC.

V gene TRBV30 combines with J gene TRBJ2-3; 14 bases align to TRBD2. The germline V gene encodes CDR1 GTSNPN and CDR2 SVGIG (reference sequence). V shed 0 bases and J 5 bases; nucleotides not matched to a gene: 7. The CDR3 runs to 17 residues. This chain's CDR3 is CAWSVPGLAGGRDTQYF. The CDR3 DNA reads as TGTGCCTGGAGTGTACCTGGACTAGCGGGGGGCAGAGATACGCAGTATTTT.

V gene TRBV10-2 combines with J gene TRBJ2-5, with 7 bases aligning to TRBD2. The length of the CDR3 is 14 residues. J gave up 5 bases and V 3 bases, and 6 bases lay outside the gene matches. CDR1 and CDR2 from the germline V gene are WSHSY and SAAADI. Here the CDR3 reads CASSDTGGSETQYF. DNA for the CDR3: TGCGCCAGCAGTGATACGGGGGGTAGCGAGACCCAGTACTTC.

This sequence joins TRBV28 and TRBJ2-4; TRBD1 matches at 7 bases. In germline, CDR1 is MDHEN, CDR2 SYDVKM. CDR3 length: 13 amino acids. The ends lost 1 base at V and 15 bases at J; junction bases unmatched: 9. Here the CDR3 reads CASSLFAGQVSYF. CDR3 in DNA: TGTGCCAGCAGTTTATTCGCCGGACAGGTATCGTACTTC. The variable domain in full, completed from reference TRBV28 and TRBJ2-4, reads DVKVTQSSRYLVKRTGEKVFLECVQDMDHENMFWYRQDPGLGLRLIYFSYDVKMKEKGDIPEGYSVSREKKERFSLILESASTNQTSMYLCASSLFAGQVSYFGAGTRLSVL.

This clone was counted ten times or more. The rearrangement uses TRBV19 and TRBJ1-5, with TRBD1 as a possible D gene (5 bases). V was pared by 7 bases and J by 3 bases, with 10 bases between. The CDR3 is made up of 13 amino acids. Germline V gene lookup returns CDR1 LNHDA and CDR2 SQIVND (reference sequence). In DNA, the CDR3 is TGTGCCAGTACGCCAGGGCTCAATCAGCCCCAGCATTTT. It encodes CASTPGLNQPQHF.

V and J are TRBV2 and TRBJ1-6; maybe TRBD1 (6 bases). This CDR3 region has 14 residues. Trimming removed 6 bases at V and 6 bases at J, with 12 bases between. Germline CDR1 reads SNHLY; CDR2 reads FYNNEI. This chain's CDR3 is CASSSGQFNSPLHF. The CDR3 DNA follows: TGTGCCAGCAGCTCAGGACAGTTTAATTCACCCCTCCACTTT.